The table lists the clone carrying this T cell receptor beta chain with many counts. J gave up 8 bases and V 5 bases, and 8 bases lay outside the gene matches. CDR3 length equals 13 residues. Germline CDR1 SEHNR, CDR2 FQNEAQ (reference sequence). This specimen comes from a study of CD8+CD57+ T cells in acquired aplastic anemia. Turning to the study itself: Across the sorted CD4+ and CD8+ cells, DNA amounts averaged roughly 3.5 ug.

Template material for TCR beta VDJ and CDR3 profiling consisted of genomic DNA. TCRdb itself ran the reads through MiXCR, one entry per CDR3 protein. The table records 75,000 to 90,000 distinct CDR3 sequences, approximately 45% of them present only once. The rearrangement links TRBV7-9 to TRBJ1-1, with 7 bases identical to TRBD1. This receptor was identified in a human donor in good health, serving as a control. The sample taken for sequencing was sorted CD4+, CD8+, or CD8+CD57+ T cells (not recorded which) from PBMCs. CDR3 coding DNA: TGTGCCAGCAGCCCCCCACAGGGGTTAGAAGCTTTCTTT. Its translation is CASSPPQGLEAFF.